A selection of T cell receptor beta chains follows, all from one sample in a study of cytomegalovirus exposure and HLA in healthy donors. Assay: immunoSEQ multiplex PCR; the TCRdb copy retains only in-frame clones and omits some. The repertoire table contains about 70,000 clones. The sample comprised PBMCs. The receptors here all came from a woman younger than 45 in good health and CMV-seronegative. Each CDR3 is given without its conserved first and last residue. D genes are given only for firm matches.

-	10	TRBV14	ASTPTRNEQY
-	12	TRBV2	ASSVRGGNTEAF
TRBD1	13	TRBV10-3	ATNLRGQGGSPLH
-	9	TRBV6-5	ARSSRYEQY
-	11	TRBV18	ASSPPERGEQY
-	14	TRBV6-5	ASSYPDRYSTDTQY
-	13	TRBV6-6	ASSYQGIGNQPQH
TRBD1	13	TRBV9	ASSVAAGGNEKLF
-	11	TRBV30	AWNVYSNQPQH
TRBD2	12	TRBV28	ASSLLSGNNEQY
TRBD1	12	TRBV10-2	ASSDRGQWETQY
-	10	TRBV30	AWKAGTGELF
TRBD1	14	TRBV10-2	ASSPGQGFRNTEAF
TRBD2	13	TRBV7-2	ASSYGTSGNNEQF
TRBD1	11	TRBV10-3	AISDGQGETQY
TRBD1	14	TRBV30	AFRDRGLADSQPQH
TRBD1	10	TRBV29-1	SGTRGRGGYT
TRBD1	14	TRBV13	ASSPGDRVTPHGYT